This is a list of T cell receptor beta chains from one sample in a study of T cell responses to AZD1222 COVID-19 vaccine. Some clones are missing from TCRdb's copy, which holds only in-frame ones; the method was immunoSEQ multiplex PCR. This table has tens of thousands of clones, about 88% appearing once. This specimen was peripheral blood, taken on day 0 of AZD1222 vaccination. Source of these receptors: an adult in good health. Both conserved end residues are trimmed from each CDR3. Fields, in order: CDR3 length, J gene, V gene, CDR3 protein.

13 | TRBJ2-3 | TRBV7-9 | ASSLAGGDTDTQY
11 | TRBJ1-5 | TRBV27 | ASSPRHDQPQH
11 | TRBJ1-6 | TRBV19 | ASSNYRDSPLH
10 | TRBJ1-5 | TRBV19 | ASKKQDQPQH
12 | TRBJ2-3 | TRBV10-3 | AISGTSGTDTQY
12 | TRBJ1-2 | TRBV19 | ASSIGQGWNGYT
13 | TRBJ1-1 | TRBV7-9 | ASSSKDRDNTEAF
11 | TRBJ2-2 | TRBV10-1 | ASSDRGTGELF
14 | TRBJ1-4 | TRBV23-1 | ASSYHRPATNEKLF
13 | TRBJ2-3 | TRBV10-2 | ASAFAGQGLDTQY
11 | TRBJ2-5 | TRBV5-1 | ASSPALQETQY
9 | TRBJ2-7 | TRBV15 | ATSIGYEQY
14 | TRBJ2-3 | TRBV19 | ASSQSLRGSTDTQY
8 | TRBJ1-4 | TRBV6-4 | ASLVRGLF
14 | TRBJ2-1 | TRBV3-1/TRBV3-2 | ASRQYGQGGNNEQF
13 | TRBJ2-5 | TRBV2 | ASRETSGGVETQY
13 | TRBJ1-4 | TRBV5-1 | ASSLRPDRSEKLF
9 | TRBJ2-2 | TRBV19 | ASGGAGELF
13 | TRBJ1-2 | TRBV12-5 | ASGGEVVRGYGYT
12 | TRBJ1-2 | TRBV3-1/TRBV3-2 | ASSRTGDGYGYT
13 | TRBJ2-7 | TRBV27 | ASRLRHRTAYEQY
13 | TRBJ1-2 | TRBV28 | ASSSLGVETIGYT
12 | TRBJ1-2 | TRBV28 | ASSWAVSNYGYT
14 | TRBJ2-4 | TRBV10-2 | ASRHPMGKTADIQY
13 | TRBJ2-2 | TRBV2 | ASSTAGGEGGELF
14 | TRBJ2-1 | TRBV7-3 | ASSPAGLAPANEQF
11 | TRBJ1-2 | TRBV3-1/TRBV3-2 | ASSHGTGNGYT
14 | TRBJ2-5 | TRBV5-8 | ASSDGYRDSRETQY
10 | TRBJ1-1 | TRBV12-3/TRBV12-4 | ASSGRVTEAF
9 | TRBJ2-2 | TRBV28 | ASRLSGELF
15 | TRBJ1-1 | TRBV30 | AWDTARVRGRGTEAF
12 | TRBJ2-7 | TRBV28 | ASKARTGSYEQY
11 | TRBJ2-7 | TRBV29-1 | SVEGQGANEQY
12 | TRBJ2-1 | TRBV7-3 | ASSLTTDDKGQF
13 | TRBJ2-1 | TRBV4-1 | ASSQRGGTGNEQF
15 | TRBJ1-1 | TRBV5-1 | ASSLGTTWITGTEAF
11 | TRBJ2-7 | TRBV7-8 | ASSYPYSYEQY
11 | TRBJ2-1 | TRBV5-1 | ASSLEGSDEQF
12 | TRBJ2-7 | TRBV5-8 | ASSIRTGTGEQY
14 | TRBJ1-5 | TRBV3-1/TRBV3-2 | ASSQDGGQGGQPQH
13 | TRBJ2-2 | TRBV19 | ASSIGQGYTGELF
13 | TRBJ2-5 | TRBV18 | ASSPGQGKRETQY
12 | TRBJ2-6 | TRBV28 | ATGSNSGANVLT